One and the same sample provided the 2 T cell receptor beta chains below, sequenced in a study of CXCR3-negative and CXCR3-positive naive CD8 T cells. UMI-labeled 5' RACE yielded the TRB cDNA libraries. TCRdb reworked the 5' RACE reads into one entry per CDR3 protein, no DNA. The sample totals about 57,000 distinct CDR3 sequences. The material sequenced was memory CD8+ T cells from blood. The receptors here all came from a human donor in good health. Some clones in this sample may be carry-over from other donors' samples.

The chain couples TRBV28 to TRBJ2-7; TCRdb outputs TRBD2, but without DNA this stays unchecked. The V gene's germline CDR1 is MDHEN and CDR2 SYDVKM. There are 14 residues in the CDR3. The CDR3: CASRQRGGFGEQYF.

The genes are TRBV7-2 and TRBJ2-1. Germline V gives CDR1 SGHTA, CDR2 FQGNSA. This CDR3 comprises 15 residues. The CDR3 region is CASSLQSALHNEQFF.